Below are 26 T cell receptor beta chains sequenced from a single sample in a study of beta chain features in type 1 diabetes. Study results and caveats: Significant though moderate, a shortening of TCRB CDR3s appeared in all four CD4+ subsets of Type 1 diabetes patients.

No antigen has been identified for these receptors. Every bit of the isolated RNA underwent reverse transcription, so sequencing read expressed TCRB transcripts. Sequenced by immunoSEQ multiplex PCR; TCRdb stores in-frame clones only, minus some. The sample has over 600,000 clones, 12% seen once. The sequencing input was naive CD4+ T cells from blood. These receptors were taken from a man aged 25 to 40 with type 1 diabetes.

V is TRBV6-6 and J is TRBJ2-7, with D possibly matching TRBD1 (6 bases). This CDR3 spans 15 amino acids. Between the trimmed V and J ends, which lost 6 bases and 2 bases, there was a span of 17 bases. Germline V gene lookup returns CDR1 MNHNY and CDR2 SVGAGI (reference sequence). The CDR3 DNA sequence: TGTGCCAGCAGCCCACGTAGGGCAGGGGCCTACGAGCAGTACTTC. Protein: CASSPRRAGAYEQYF.

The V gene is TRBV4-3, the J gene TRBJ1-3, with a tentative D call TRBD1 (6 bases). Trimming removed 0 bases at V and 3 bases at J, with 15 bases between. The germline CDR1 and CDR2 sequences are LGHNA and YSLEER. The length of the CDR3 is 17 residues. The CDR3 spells CASSQDRTGLYGNTIYF. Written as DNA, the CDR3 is TGCGCCAGCAGCCAAGATCGCACAGGGCTGTATGGAAACACCATATATTTT.

The CDR3 DNA is TGTGCCAGCAGCGTAGTCGGGGGGCTGGGCACTGAAGCTTTCTTT. This gives the protein CASSVVGGLGTEAFF. J is TRBJ1-1 and V is TRBV9, with a possible D match to TRBD1 (6 bases). V lost 0 bases, J lost 4 bases, and 13 bases lay in between. Germline V gene lookup returns CDR1 SGDLS and CDR2 YYNGEE. This CDR3 has 15 residues.

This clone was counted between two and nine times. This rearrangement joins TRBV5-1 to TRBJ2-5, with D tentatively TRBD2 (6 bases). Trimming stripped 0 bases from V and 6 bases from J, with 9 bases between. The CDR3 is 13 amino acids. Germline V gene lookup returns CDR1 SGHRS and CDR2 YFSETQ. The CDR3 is CASSLAREKTQYF. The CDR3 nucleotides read TGCGCCAGCAGCTTGGCCCGGGAGAAGACCCAGTACTTC.

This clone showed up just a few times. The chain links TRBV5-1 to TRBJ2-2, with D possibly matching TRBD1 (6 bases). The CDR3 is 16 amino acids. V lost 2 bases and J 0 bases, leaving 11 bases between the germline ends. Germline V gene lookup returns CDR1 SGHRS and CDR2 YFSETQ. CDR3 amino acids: CASSFFQGTNTGELFF. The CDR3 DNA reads TGCGCCAGCAGCTTTTTCCAGGGGACGAACACCGGGGAGCTGTTTTTT.

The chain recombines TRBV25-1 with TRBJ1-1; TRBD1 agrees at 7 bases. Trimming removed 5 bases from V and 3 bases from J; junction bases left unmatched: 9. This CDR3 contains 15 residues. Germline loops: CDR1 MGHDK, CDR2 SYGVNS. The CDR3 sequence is CASSPSLGQHTEAFF. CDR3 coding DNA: TGTGCCAGCAGTCCCTCCCTGGGACAGCACACTGAAGCTTTCTTT.

The CDR3 sequence: CASSYSKDPGNTIYF. In nucleotides, the CDR3 is TGTGCCAGCAGTTACTCTAAAGACCCTGGAAACACCATATATTTT. The rearrangement uses TRBV6-6 and TRBJ1-3; D not certain. This CDR3 has 15 amino acids. V was cut by 0 bases and J by 2 bases, with 8 bases left in between. Germline-derived CDR1 and CDR2 are MNHNY and SVGAGI (reference sequence).

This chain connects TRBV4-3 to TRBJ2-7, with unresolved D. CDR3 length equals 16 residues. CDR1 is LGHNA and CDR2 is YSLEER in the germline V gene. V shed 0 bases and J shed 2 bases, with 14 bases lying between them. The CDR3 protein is CASSQDLWTATYEQYF. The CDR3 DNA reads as TGCGCCAGCAGCCAAGATCTATGGACCGCTACCTACGAGCAGTACTTC.

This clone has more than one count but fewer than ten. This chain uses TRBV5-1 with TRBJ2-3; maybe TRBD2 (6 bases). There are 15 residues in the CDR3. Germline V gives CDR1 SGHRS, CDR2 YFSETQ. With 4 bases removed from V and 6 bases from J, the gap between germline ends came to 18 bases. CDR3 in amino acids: CASSLWDFKDDTQYF. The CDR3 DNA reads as TGCGCCAGCAGCCTTTGGGACTTTAAAGACGATACGCAGTATTTT.

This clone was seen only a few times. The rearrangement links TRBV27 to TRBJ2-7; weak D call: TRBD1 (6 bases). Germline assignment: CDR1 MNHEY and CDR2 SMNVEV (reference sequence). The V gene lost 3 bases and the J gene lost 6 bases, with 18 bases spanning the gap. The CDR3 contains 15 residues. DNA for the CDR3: TGTGCCAGCAGTTTCCGATACCTGACAGGTGTCGAGCAGTACTTC. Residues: CASSFRYLTGVEQYF.

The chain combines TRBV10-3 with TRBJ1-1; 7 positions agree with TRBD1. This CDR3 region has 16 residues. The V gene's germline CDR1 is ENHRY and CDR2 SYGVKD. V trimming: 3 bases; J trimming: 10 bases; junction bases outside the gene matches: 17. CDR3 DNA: TGTGCCATCAGTGAAAGACGGTCTTCCCAGGGGGATGGAGCTTTCTTT. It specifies CAISERRSSQGDGAFF.

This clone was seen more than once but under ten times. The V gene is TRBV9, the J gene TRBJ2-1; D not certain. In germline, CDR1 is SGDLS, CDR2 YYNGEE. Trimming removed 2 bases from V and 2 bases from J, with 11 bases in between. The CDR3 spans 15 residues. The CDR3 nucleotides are TGTGCCAGCAGCGTTGGGTGGGGAACCTACAATGAGCAGTTCTTC. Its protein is CASSVGWGTYNEQFF.

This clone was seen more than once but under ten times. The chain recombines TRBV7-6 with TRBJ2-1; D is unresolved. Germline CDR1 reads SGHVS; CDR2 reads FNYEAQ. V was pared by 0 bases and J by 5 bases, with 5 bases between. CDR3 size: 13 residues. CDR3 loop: CASSLAYDNEQFF. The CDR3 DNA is TGTGCCAGCAGCTTAGCTTATGACAATGAGCAGTTCTTC.

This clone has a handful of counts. The CDR3 sequence: CASSPSPGTLNTEAFF. Written as DNA, the CDR3 is TGTGCCAGCAGCCCCTCCCCCGGGACATTGAACACTGAAGCTTTCTTT. The chain is built from TRBV9 and TRBJ1-1, with a possible D match to TRBD1 (6 bases). Germline assignment: CDR1 SGDLS and CDR2 YYNGEE. The CDR3 runs 16 residues. The V gene lost 4 bases and the J gene lost 0 bases, with 16 bases spanning the gap.

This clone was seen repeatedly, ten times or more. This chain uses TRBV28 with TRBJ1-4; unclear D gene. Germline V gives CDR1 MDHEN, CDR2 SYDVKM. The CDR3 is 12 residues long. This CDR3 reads CATAALNEKLFF. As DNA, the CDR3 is TGTGCAACAGCAGCGTTAAATGAAAAACTGTTTTTT. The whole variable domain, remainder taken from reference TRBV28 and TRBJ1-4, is DVKVTQSSRYLVKRTGEKVFLECVQDMDHENMFWYRQDPGLGLRLIYFSYDVKMKEKGDIPEGYSVSREKKERFSLILESASTNQTSMYLCATAALNEKLFFGSGTQLSVL.

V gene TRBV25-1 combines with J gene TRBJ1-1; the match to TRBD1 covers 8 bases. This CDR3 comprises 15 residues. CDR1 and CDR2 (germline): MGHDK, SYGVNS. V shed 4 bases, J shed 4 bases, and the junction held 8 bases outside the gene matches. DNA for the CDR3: TGTGCCAGCAGTGGGCGACAGGGGAAGGGCACTGAAGCTTTCTTT. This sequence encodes CASSGRQGKGTEAFF. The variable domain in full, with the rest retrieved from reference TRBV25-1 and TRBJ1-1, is EADIYQTPRYLVIGTGKKITLECSQTMGHDKMYWYQQDPGMELHLIHYSYGVNSTEKGDLSSESTVSRIRTEHFPLTLESARPSHTSQYLCASSGRQGKGTEAFFGQGTRLTVV.

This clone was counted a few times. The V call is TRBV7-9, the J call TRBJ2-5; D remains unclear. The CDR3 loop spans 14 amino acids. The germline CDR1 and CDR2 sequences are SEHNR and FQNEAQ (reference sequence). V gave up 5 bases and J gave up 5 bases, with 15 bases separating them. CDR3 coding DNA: TGTGCCAGCAGCCGCGGCGTCACCGCGGAGACCCAGTACTTC. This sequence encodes CASSRGVTAETQYF.

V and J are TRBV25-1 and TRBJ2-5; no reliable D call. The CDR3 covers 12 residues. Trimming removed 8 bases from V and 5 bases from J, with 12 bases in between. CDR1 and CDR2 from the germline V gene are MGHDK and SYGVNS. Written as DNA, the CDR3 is TGTGCCAGCCTTGGGCTACGGGAGACCCAGTACTTC. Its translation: CASLGLRETQYF.

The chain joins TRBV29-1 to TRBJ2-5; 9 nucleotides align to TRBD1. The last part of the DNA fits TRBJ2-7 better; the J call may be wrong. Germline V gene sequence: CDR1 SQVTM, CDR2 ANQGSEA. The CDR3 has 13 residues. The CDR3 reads CSAGQGKPYEQYF. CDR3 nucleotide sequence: TGCAGCGCCGGACAGGGGAAACCCTACGAGCAGTACTTC.

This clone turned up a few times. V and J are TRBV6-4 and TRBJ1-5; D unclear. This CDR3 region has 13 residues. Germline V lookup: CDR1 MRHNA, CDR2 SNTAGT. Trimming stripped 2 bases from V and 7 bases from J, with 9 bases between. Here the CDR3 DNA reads TGTGCCAGCAGTGACAGGCACGGGCAGCCCCAGCATTTT. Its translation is CASSDRHGQPQHF.

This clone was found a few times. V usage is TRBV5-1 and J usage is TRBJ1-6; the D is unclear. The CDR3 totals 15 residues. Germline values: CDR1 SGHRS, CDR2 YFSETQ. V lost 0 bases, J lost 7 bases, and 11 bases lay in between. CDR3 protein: CASSLELGGNSPLHF. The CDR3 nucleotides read TGCGCCAGCAGCTTGGAGTTGGGCGGCAATTCACCCCTCCACTTT. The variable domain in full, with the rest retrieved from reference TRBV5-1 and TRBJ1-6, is KAGVTQTPRYLIKTRGQQVTLSCSPISGHRSVSWYQQTPGQGLQFLFEYFSETQRNKGNFPGRFSGRQFSNSRSEMNVSTLELGDSALYLCASSLELGGNSPLHFGNGTRLTVT.

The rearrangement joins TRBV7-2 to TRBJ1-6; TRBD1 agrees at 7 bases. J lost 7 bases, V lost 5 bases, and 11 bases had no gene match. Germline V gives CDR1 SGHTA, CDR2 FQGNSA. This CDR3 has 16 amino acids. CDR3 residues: CASSRIPTGFNSPLHF. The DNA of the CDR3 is TGTGCCAGCAGCCGAATTCCGACAGGGTTCAATTCACCCCTCCACTTT.

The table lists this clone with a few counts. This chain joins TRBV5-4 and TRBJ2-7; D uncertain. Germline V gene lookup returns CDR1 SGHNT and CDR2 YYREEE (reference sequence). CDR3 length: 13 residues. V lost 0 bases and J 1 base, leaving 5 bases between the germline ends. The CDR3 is CASSLGVSYEQYF. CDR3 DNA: TGTGCCAGCAGCTTGGGAGTATCCTACGAGCAGTACTTC.

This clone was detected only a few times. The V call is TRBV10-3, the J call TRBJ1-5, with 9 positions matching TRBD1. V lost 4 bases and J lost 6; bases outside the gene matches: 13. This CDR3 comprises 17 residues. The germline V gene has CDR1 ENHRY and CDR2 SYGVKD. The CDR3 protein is CAISGGQGNPSGQPQHF. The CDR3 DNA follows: TGTGCCATCAGTGGCGGACAGGGGAACCCTTCGGGTCAGCCCCAGCATTTT.

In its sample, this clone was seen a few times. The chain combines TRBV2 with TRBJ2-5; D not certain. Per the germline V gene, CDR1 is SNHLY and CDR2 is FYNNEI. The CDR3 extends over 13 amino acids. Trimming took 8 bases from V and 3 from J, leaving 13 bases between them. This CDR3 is CASASETEETQYF. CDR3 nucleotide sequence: TGTGCCAGCGCGTCAGAGACCGAAGAGACCCAGTACTTC. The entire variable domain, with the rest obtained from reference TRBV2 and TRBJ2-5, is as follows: EPEVTQTPSHQVTQMGQEVILRCVPISNHLYFYWYRQILGQKVEFLVSFYNNEISEKSEIFDDQFSVERPDGSNFTLKIRSTKLEDSAMYFCASASETEETQYFGPGTRLLVL.

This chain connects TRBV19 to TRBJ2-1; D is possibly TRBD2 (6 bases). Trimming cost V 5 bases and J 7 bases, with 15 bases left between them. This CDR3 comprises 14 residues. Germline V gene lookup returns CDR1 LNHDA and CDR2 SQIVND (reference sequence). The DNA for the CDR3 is TGTGCCAGTAGTCCTCTAGCGATGGGGAATGAGCAGTTCTTC. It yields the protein CASSPLAMGNEQFF.